One and the same sample provided the 23 T cell receptor beta chains below, sequenced in a study of T cells in Graves' hyperthyroidism and ophthalmopathy (dated by TCRdb to about 2019). The library was prepared using multiplex PCR. The reads were generated on an Illumina HiSeq 2000. Amplification of TCR beta CDR3 regions was carried out from RNA transcripts. A first-round RT-PCR of the TCR CDR3 used the HTBI primer set with the Qiagen OneStep RT-PCR kit. The public reads were reprocessed in TCRdb via fastp at Q25 and MiXCR, keeping in-frame beta chains. Rows are unified per CDR3 protein, each entry keeping the most common DNA and genes. This sample gives hundreds of thousands of distinct CDR3 sequences in total; around 16% of them show up just once. The top ten constitute less than 4.5% of the sample. The sequencing input was blood. The receptors were sampled from a woman aged 25 to 39 with Graves' hyperthyroidism.

This clonotype was recorded a few times. V is TRBV28 and J is TRBJ1-2, with unresolved D. CDR3 length: 15 residues. Between the trimmed V and J ends, which lost 7 bases and 0 bases, there was a span of 15 bases. The germline V gene encodes CDR1 MDHEN and CDR2 SYDVKM. The CDR3 protein is CASNLYRSSNYGYTF. The CDR3 nucleotides are TGTGCCAGCAACCTTTACAGATCTTCTAACTATGGCTACACCTTC.

In its sample, this clonotype was seen many times. V and J are TRBV7-9 and TRBJ1-1, with a weak D call TRBD1 (6 bases). The CDR3 has 15 residues. Trimming shortened V by 3 bases and J by 1 base, and 12 bases separated the two germline ends. The V gene's germline CDR1 is SEHNR and CDR2 FQNEAQ (reference sequence). The CDR3 coding sequence is TGTGCCAGCAGCTTCCCAGGGGAGGGGAACACTGAAGCTTTCTTT. Its protein product is CASSFPGEGNTEAFF.

This clonotype was observed at least ten times. V is TRBV5-1 and J is TRBJ2-7, with D possibly matching TRBD2 (5 bases). With 2 bases removed from V and 5 bases from J, the gap between germline ends came to 11 bases. The CDR3 runs to 13 residues. The V gene's germline CDR1 is SGHRS and CDR2 YFSETQ. CDR3 region: CASSFRGKDEQYF. The CDR3 region has the DNA TGCGCCAGCAGCTTCCGGGGTAAGGACGAGCAGTACTTC.

This clonotype was counted only a few times. The chain has TRBV20-1 and TRBJ2-2, with D unclear. Per the germline V gene, CDR1 is DFQATT and CDR2 is SNEGSKA (reference sequence). V was clipped by 6 bases and J by 6 bases, with 11 bases between them. This CDR3 has 12 amino acids. The CDR3 here is CSAGPGAGELFF. In nucleotides, the CDR3 is TGCAGTGCGGGTCCTGGGGCCGGGGAGCTGTTTTTT.

This clonotype has only a few counts. The V gene is TRBV27, the J gene TRBJ1-5; TRBD1 matches at 10 bases. This CDR3 region has 17 residues. V trimming: 6 bases; J trimming: 5 bases; junction bases outside the gene matches: 13. The germline CDR1 and CDR2 sequences are MNHEY and SMNVEV (reference sequence). The CDR3 loop reads CASSPGQGYPFDQPQHF. The CDR3 DNA sequence: TGTGCCAGCAGCCCGGGACAGGGGTATCCTTTTGATCAGCCCCAGCATTTT.

This clonotype was seen ten or more times. The rearrangement uses TRBV3-1 and TRBJ2-1; 12 bases agree with TRBD2. From germline, CDR1 is LGHDT and CDR2 YNNKEL (reference sequence). The CDR3 extends over 16 amino acids. V was pared by 4 bases and J by 4 bases, with 5 bases of the junction left unmatched. CDR3 sequence reads: CASSLTGTSGYNEQFF. CDR3 in DNA: TGTGCCAGCAGCCTTACAGGGACTAGCGGGTACAATGAGCAGTTCTTC.

CDR3 in amino acids: CASGRSGSSYNEQFF. The CDR3 DNA follows: TGTGCTAGTGGCCGGAGCGGTAGCTCCTACAATGAGCAGTTCTTC. The chain carries TRBV12-5 and TRBJ2-1; the D gene is possibly TRBD2 (5 bases). Germline CDR1 and CDR2: LGHNT and FRNRAP. The length of the CDR3 is 15 residues. V shed 6 bases and J shed 0 bases, with 12 bases lying between them.

Many counts were recorded for this clonotype. The chain links TRBV5-6 to TRBJ2-7, with D possibly being TRBD1 or TRBD2 (5 bases each). V was trimmed by 0 bases and J by 5 bases, leaving 9 bases between them. CDR1 is SGHDT and CDR2 is YYEEEE in the germline V gene. This CDR3 has 13 residues. CDR3 in amino acids: CASSLGDRHEQYF. The CDR3 nucleotides read TGTGCCAGCAGCTTGGGGGACCGCCACGAGCAGTACTTC. Based on the CDR3 plus reference TRBV5-6 and TRBJ2-7, the full variable domain is DAGVTQSPTHLIKTRGQQVTLRCSPKSGHDTVSWYQQALGQGPQFIFQYYEEEERQRGNFPDRFSGHQFPNYSSELNVNALLLGDSALYLCASSLGDRHEQYFGPGTRLTVT.

This clonotype was recorded many times. The chain links TRBV7-9 to TRBJ2-5, with D perhaps TRBD1 or TRBD2 (5 bases each). Per germline, CDR1 SEHNR and CDR2 FQNEAQ (reference sequence). The CDR3 is 12 residues long. V dropped 7 bases and J dropped 5 bases, with 11 bases sitting between them. CDR3 in amino acids: CASILAGETQYF. In DNA form, the CDR3 reads TGTGCCAGCATCCTAGCAGGGGAGACCCAGTACTTC.

This clonotype was seen many times. V usage is TRBV29-1 and J usage is TRBJ2-7; D possibly uses TRBD1 or TRBD2 (5 bases each). The CDR3 runs to 14 residues. V lost 4 bases, J lost 1 base, and 14 bases lay in between. The germline V gene has CDR1 SQVTM and CDR2 ANQGSEA. In DNA, the CDR3 is TGCAGCGTTGCCCAGGGAGCTCTGTCCTACGAGCAGTACTTC. Amino acid sequence: CSVAQGALSYEQYF.

In its sample, this clonotype was seen many times. This rearrangement joins TRBV14 to TRBJ2-1; D is unresolved. The CDR3 is 11 amino acids. The V gene's germline CDR1 is SGHDN and CDR2 FVKESK. Trimming stripped 2 bases from V and 9 bases from J, with 5 bases between. This CDR3 is CASSQLVEQFF. As DNA, the CDR3 is TGTGCCAGCAGCCAATTAGTTGAGCAGTTCTTC.

The chain is built from TRBV30 and TRBJ2-2, with D possibly TRBD1 on 6 matching bases. Germline lookup yields CDR1 GTSNPN and CDR2 SVGIG (reference sequence). The V and J ends lost 0 bases and 1 base respectively, with 15 bases between them. The CDR3 sequence is 17 residues long. The CDR3 DNA reads as TGTGCCTGGAGTGTATCAAGGGGGTCGAAGAACACCGGGGAGCTGTTTTTT. Translation: CAWSVSRGSKNTGELFF.

The chain combines TRBV28 with TRBJ2-3; 15 bases are a match to TRBD2. The CDR3 totals 16 residues. CDR1 MDHEN and CDR2 SYDVKM come from the germline V gene. The V segment lost 6 bases and the J segment 6 bases; nucleotides outside the gene matches: 7. The CDR3 DNA reads as TGTGCCAGCAGCCCCGGGACTAGCGGGAGGCGCGATACGCAGTATTTT. Amino acids: CASSPGTSGRRDTQYF. The entire variable domain, with the rest obtained from reference TRBV28 and TRBJ2-3, is as follows: DVKVTQSSRYLVKRTGEKVFLECVQDMDHENMFWYRQDPGLGLRLIYFSYDVKMKEKGDIPEGYSVSREKKERFSLILESASTNQTSMYLCASSPGTSGRRDTQYFGPGTRLTVL.

This clonotype was seen a few times. This sequence joins TRBV6-5 and TRBJ2-1; TRBD2 agrees at 9 bases. Per germline, CDR1 MNHEY and CDR2 SVGAGI. The CDR3 runs 17 residues. J gave up 8 bases and V 4 bases, and 15 bases lay outside the gene matches. The CDR3 is CASSSPSSAREGYEQFF. DNA for the CDR3: TGTGCCAGCAGTTCCCCCTCGAGCGCGCGGGAGGGGTATGAGCAGTTCTTC.

Only a few counts were recorded for this clonotype. This chain links TRBV30 with TRBJ2-5; 12 bases agree with TRBD2. The CDR3 extends over 17 amino acids. Germline lookup yields CDR1 GTSNPN and CDR2 SVGIG (reference sequence). V trimming: 0 bases; J trimming: 0 bases; junction bases outside the gene matches: 5. The chain's CDR3 is CAWSVSLAGGYQETQYF. DNA for the CDR3: TGTGCCTGGAGTGTTAGCCTAGCGGGAGGGTACCAAGAGACCCAGTACTTC.

In this sample, this clonotype turned up a few times. The chain has TRBV29-1 and TRBJ2-1; no definite D call. CDR1 and CDR2 (germline): SQVTM, ANQGSEA. With 3 bases removed from V and 0 bases from J, the gap between germline ends came to 9 bases. The CDR3 is made up of 14 amino acids. CDR3 bases: TGCAGCGTTGATGCGTTTCGCTCCTACAATGAGCAGTTCTTC. It codes for CSVDAFRSYNEQFF.

On this clonotype itself: A read error may be the cause here, since a much bigger clone is one base away. V usage is TRBV11-2 and J usage is TRBJ1-2, with a tentative D call TRBD1 (5 bases). Looked up from germline, CDR1 is SGHAT and CDR2 is FQNNGV. The CDR3 consists of 15 residues. Trimming removed 7 bases at V and 4 bases at J, with 19 bases between. The CDR3 here is CASTRRGIKLYGYTF. The DNA of the CDR3 is TGTGCCAGCACCCGACGGGGCATTAAGCTCTATGGCTACACCTTC.

This clonotype was counted at least ten times. The rearrangement links TRBV28 to TRBJ2-1; D is perhaps TRBD1 (5 bases). There are 14 residues in the CDR3. The V end lost 3 bases, the J end lost 7 bases, and 13 bases lay between the germline ends. In germline, CDR1 is MDHEN, CDR2 SYDVKM. For the CDR3, the DNA is TGTGCCAGCAGTTTGGGGCCCCTCCAGAATGAGCAGTTCTTC. Amino acids: CASSLGPLQNEQFF.

The sample holds many counts of this clonotype. This sequence joins TRBV13 and TRBJ2-1; 11 bases map to TRBD2. The V gene end was trimmed by 4 bases and the J gene end by 8 bases; junction bases not matched to a gene: 16. The length of the CDR3 is 18 residues. The germline gives CDR1 PRHDT, CDR2 FYEKMQ (reference sequence). Written as DNA, the CDR3 is TGTGCCAGCAGCTCGGGTGTCCTTAGCGGGAGGGTCTTGGATGAGCAGTTCTTC. Its translation: CASSSGVLSGRVLDEQFF.

This clonotype was counted only a few times. V is TRBV11-2 and J is TRBJ1-6, with 10 positions matching TRBD1. V trimming: 5 bases; J trimming: 8 bases; junction bases outside the gene matches: 6. Germline values: CDR1 SGHAT, CDR2 FQNNGV. The CDR3 is made up of 15 amino acids. The CDR3, as DNA: TGTGCCAGCAGCCCCACGACAGGGGGCTATTCACCCCTCCACTTT. Translated, it gives CASSPTTGGYSPLHF.

This clonotype was detected many times. The chain couples TRBV28 to TRBJ2-3, with 7 positions matching TRBD2. Looked up from germline, CDR1 is MDHEN and CDR2 is SYDVKM. The CDR3 has 13 amino acids. Germline trimming cut 7 bases from V and 5 bases from J; bases unmatched to any gene: 6. CDR3 in DNA: TGTGCCAGCACCGCCACGGGGGGAGATACGCAGTATTTT. It specifies CASTATGGDTQYF.

This clonotype was recorded at least ten times. The rearrangement uses TRBV12-3 or TRBV12-4 and TRBJ2-7, with D possibly TRBD1 on 6 matching bases. The V end lost 5 bases, the J end lost 3 bases, and 8 bases lay between the germline ends. The CDR3 loop spans 12 amino acids. CDR3 loop: CASSRDIYEQYF. CDR3 bases: TGTGCCAGCAGTCGGGACATCTACGAGCAGTACTTC.

This clonotype was seen at least ten times. The V gene is TRBV28, the J gene TRBJ2-2; D uncertain. The CDR3 is 12 amino acids. Germline V gene lookup returns CDR1 MDHEN and CDR2 SYDVKM. The V end lost 6 bases, the J end lost 8 bases, and 10 bases lay between the germline ends. The CDR3 is CASSPTPGELFF. As DNA, the CDR3 is TGTGCCAGCAGCCCTACTCCGGGGGAGCTGTTTTTT.